This TCR beta chain was obtained from a study of tumor and adjacent non-tumor tissue in lung cancer. RNA was extracted from bulk tissue without any cell sorting. Newly diagnosed lung cancer patients had thoracic surgery in China, August–late 2014, without prior chemotherapy. Three rounds of nested PCR, following a modified ARM-PCR protocol, produced the TCRbeta library. TCRdb reanalysed the multiplex PCR reads using MiXCR and keeps one entry per CDR3 protein. The table lists 60,000 to 85,000 distinct CDR3 sequences, around four fifths of them singletons. The ends lost 5 bases at V and 7 bases at J; junction bases unmatched: 14. The CDR3 totals 16 residues.

The TCR originated in a woman in her 50s with non-small cell lung cancer. The sample taken for sequencing was lung tumor tissue. The gene calls are TRBV12-3 or TRBV12-4 and TRBJ2-1; 7 bases line up with TRBD2. CDR3 in DNA: TGTGCCAGCAGTCCCGCTAGCGGAGGAGGGTGGAATGAGCAGTTCTTC. Translated, it gives CASSPASGGGWNEQFF.